The T cell receptor (beta chain) described here comes from a study of molecular identifiers for immune sequencing clone quantification. Via MiXCR, TCRdb re-called the PCR reads, giving one row per CDR3 protein. The top ten clones hold about 0.85% of a sample with 80,000 to 95,000 distinct CDR3 sequences, under 20% of them seen once. Naive CD8 T cells were FACS-sorted by CD8+CD4-CCR7+CD45RA+ markers. This clonotype has at least ten counts. V was trimmed by 7 bases and J by 3 bases, leaving 14 bases between them. Germline values: CDR1 SNHLY, CDR2 FYNNEI. The CDR3 is 14 residues long. This sequence was found in a human donor in good health. Some libraries in this study had Jurkat cell RNA spiked in. Specimen: naive CD8+ T cells from blood, with Jurkat cell RNA spiked in. The subset here: FACS-sorted CD8+CD4-CCR7+CD45RA+ naive T cells. The chain has TRBV2 and TRBJ2-3; no clear D gene. CDR3 sequence: CASTSPGETDTQYF. The CDR3 bases are TGTGCCAGCACCAGCCCAGGTGAAACAGATACGCAGTATTTT.